This record concerns one T cell receptor beta chain sequence. What it binds is not known. Germline is not matched at one junction end, which may reflect a read error. The same CDR3 also results from other DNA sequences found in this sample. A multiplex PCR was run with 60 Vbeta primers and 13 Jbeta primers. Clones were sequenced by immunoSEQ multiplex PCR, and TCRdb holds only the in-frame ones, with some missing. The sample has almost 200,000 clones, roughly 77% seen once; the top ten hold nearly 0.4%. This CDR3 is built from 14 residues. Germline-derived CDR1 and CDR2 are MDHEN and SYDVKM. This specimen belongs to a study of cytomegalovirus exposure and HLA in healthy donors. Whole-study results and caveats: For TCR beta chains, V- and J-gene trimming was later linked to a missense DCLRE1C variant. After further analysis at a later stage, 15,000 to 20,000 TCR beta sequences were associated with HLA alleles at 0.05 false discovery rate. Excluded: some indistinguishable V segments such as TRBV6-2 and TRBV6-3.

V usage is TRBV28 and J usage is TRBJ2-7, with D perhaps matching TRBD2 (5 bases). The clonotype comes from a male donor in good health and CMV-seropositive. The specimen was PBMCs. This chain's CDR3 is CASKEEDGSYEQYF. CDR3 nucleotides: TGTGCCAGCAAGGAGGAAGATGGCTCCTACGAGCAGTACTTT.